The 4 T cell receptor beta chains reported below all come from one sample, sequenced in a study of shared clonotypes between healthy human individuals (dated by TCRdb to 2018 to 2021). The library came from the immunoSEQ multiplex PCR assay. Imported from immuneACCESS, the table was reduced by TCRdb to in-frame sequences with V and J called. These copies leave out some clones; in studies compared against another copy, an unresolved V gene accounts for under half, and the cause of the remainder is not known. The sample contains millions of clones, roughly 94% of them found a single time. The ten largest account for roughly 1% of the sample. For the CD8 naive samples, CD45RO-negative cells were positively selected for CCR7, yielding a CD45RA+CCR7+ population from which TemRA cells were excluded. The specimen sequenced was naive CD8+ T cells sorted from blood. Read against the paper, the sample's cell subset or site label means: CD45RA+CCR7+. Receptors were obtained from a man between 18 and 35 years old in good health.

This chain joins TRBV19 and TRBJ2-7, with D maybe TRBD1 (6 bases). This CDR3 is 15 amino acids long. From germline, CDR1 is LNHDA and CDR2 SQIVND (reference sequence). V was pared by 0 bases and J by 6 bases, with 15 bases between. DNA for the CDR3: TGTGCCAGTAGTATAGACCGGGACACAAAGTTCGAGCAGTACTTC. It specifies CASSIDRDTKFEQYF.

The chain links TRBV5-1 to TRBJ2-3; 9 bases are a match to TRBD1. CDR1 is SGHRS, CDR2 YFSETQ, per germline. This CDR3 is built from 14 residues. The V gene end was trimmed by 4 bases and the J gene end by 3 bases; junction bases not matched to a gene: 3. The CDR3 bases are TGCGCCAGCAGCACGACAGGGGGAACAGATACGCAGTATTTT. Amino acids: CASSTTGGTDTQYF.

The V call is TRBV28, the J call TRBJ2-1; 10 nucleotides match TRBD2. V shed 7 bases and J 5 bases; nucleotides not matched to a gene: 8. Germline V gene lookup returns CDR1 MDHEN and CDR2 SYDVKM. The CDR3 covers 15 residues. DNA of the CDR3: TGTGCCAGCATCCCATATGGGACTAGCGACAATGAGCAGTTCTTC. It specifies CASIPYGTSDNEQFF.

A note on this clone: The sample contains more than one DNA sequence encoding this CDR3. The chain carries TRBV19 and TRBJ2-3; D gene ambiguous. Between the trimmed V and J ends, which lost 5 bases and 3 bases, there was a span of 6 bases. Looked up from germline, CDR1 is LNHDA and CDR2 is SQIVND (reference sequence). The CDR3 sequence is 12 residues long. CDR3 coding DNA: TGTGCCAGTAGTTCCGGGACAGATACGCAGTATTTT. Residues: CASSSGTDTQYF.